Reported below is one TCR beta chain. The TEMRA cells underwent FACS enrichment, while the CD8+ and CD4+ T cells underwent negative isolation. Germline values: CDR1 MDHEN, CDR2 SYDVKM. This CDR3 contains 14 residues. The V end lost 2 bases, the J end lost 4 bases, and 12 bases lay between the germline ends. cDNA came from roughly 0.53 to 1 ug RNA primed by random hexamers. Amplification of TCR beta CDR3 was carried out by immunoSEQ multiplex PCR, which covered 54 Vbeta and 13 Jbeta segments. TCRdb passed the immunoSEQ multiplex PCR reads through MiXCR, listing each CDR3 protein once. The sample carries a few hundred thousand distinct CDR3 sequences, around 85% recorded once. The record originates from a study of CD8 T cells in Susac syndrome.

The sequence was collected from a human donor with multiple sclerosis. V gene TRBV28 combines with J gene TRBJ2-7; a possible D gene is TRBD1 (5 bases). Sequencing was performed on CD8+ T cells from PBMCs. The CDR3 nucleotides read TGTGCCAGCAGTTTAGGGGCAATCTCTTACGAGCAGTACTTC. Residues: CASSLGAISYEQYF. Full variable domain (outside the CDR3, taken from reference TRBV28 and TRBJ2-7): DVKVTQSSRYLVKRTGEKVFLECVQDMDHENMFWYRQDPGLGLRLIYFSYDVKMKEKGDIPEGYSVSREKKERFSLILESASTNQTSMYLCASSLGAISYEQYFGPGTRLTVT.